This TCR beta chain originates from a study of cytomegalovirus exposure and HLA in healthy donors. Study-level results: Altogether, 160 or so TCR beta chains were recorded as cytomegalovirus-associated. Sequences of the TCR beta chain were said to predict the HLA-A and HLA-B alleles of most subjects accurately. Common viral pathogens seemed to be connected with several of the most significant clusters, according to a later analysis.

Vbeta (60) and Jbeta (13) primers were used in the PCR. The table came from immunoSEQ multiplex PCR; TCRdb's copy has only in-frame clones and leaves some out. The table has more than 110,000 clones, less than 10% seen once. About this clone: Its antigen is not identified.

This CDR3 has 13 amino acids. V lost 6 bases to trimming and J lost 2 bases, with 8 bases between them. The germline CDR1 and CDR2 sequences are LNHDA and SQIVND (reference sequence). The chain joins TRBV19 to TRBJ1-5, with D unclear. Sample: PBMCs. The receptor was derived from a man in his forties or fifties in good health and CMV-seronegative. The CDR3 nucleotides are TGTGCCAGTAGGGACTCGGGCAATCAGCCCCAGCATTTT. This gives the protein CASRDSGNQPQHF.